The 2 T cell receptor beta chains below come from one sample, sequenced in a study of blood T cell repertoires in COVID-19. Profiling relied on immunoSEQ multiplex PCR, and the TCRdb table lists in-frame clones only, not all of them. The table records roughly 180,000 clones, approximately 88% of them present only once. Sequenced material: PBMCs or T cells enriched from blood (not recorded which). The receptors shown here come from a woman in her sixties who had recovered from COVID-19.

The chain uses TRBV10-3 and TRBJ2-3; D may be TRBD1 (6 bases). V lost 9 bases and J 4 bases, leaving 11 bases between the germline ends. The germline CDR1 and CDR2 sequences are ENHRY and SYGVKD. The CDR3 runs 12 residues. The CDR3 region has the DNA TGTGCCATATCCAGGGGCCCAGATACGCAGTATTTT. It encodes CAISRGPDTQYF.

This clone was counted once. The genes are TRBV4-2 and TRBJ2-5, with D possibly being TRBD2 (7 bases). V lost 4 bases, J lost 5 bases, and 26 bases lay in between. This CDR3 has 18 residues. CDR1 and CDR2 (germline): LGHNA, YNFKEQ. DNA for the CDR3: TGTGCCAGCAGCCCAGGGGTGTTAGGCCGGGGGGCTTGGGAGACCCAGTACTTC. As protein: CASSPGVLGRGAWETQYF.